This TCR beta chain was identified in a study of graft-versus-host responses after intestinal transplantation. Study background: Anti-thymocyte globulin served as induction for all recipients, who then took tacrolimus and steroids for roughly 3 years.

CDR1 LNHDA and CDR2 SQIVND come from the germline V gene (reference sequence). This CDR3 comprises 15 residues. Trimming removed 5 bases from V and 6 bases from J, with 20 bases in between. Turning to this clone: Its antigen is currently unknown.

Study-level points and caveats: The presence of high graft-versus-host to host-versus-graft clonal ratios in allografts characterized patients with graft-donor T cell macrochimerism.

Only in-frame clones appear in the TCRdb table, and some are missing; sequencing was by immunoSEQ multiplex PCR. The sample shows tens of thousands of clones, about 89% of them seen only once. The TCR comes from a human patient who received an intestinal transplant, so some T cells may come from the graft donor. The chain joins TRBV19 to TRBJ2-7, with D tentatively TRBD1 or TRBD2 (7 bases each). The source material was PBMCs, sampled roughly 680 days after intestinal transplant. The CDR3 region is CASSYLTGGTAEQYF. The CDR3 DNA reads TGTGCCAGTAGTTATCTCACCGGGGGGACAGCCGAGCAGTACTTC.